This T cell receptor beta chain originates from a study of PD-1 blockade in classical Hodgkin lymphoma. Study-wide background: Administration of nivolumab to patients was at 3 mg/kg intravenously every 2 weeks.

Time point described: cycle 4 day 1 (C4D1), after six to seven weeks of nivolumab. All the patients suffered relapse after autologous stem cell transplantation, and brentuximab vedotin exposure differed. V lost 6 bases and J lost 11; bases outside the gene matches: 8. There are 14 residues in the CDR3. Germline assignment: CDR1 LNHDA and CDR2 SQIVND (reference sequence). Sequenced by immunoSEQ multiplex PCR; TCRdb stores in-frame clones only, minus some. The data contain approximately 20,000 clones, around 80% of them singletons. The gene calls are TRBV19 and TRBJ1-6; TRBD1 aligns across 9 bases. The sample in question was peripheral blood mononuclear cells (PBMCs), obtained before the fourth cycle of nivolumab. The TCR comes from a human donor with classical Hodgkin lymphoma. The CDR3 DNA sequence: TGTGCCAGTAGGATACAGGGGGCAGAGGCACCCCTCCACTTT. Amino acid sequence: CASRIQGAEAPLHF.